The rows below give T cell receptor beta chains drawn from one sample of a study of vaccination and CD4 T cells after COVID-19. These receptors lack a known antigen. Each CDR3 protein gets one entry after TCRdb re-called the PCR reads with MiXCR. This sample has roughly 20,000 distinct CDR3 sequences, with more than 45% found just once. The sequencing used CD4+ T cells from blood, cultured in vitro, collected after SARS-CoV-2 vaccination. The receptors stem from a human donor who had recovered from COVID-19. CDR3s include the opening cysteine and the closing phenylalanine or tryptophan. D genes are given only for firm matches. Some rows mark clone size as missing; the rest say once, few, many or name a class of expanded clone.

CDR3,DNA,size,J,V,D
CASSYRDRAVAFF,TGTGCCAGCAGTTACAGGGACAGGGCTGTGGCTTTCTTT,few,TRBJ1-1,TRBV6-5,TRBD1
CASSLAGISNQPQHF,TGTGCCAGCAGCTTAGCGGGGATCAGCAATCAGCCCCAGCATTTT,-,TRBJ1-5,TRBV7-2,-
CASSLVPKDTEAFF,TGTGCCAGCAGCTTAGTCCCGAAGGACACTGAAGCTTTCTTT,-,TRBJ1-1,TRBV7-3,-
CASSYSRAPLAARDEQYF,TGTGCCAGCAGTTACTCGAGAGCGCCGTTGGCGGCCCGGGACGAGCAGTACTTC,few,TRBJ2-7,TRBV6-2/TRBV6-3,-
CSVTGATANYGYTF,TGCAGCGTGACAGGGGCCACAGCTAACTATGGCTACACCTTC,-,TRBJ1-2,TRBV29-1,TRBD1
CASSFGGGGATAKNIQYF,TGTGCCAGCAGCTTCGGAGGCGGGGGGGCCACAGCCAAAAACATTCAGTACTTC,-,TRBJ2-4,TRBV7-2,TRBD2
CASSETGGRGYGYTF,TGTGCCAGCAGTGAAACAGGGGGTCGGGGCTATGGCTACACCTTC,-,TRBJ1-2,TRBV25-1,TRBD1
CASSPETAPYEQYF,TGTGCCAGCAGCCCAGAGACGGCGCCCTACGAGCAGTACTTC,-,TRBJ2-7,TRBV7-9,-
CASSSYQGAQNQPQHF,TGTGCCAGCAGTTCTTACCAGGGGGCGCAGAATCAGCCCCAGCATTTT,few,TRBJ1-5,TRBV6-5,TRBD1
CASKPGGQPQHF,TGTGCCAGCAAGCCGGGCGGGCAGCCCCAGCATTTT,few,TRBJ1-5,TRBV2,-
CASSLHRNTEAFF,TGTGCCAGCAGTCTCCACAGGAACACTGAAGCTTTCTTT,-,TRBJ1-1,TRBV6-1,-
CATSRDLADGYTF,TGTGCCACCAGCAGAGATCTTGCAGATGGCTACACCTTC,-,TRBJ1-2,TRBV15,-
CASNSGAADGGYTF,TGTGCTTCAAACAGCGGGGCAGCCGACGGAGGCTACACCTTC,few,TRBJ1-2,TRBV10-3,-
CASSKMLQGDGELFF,TGTGCCAGCAGTAAGATGCTACAGGGGGACGGGGAGCTGTTTTTT,few,TRBJ2-2,TRBV27,TRBD1
CASSPLGPDSPLHF,TGTGCCAGCTCACCACTGGGCCCAGATTCACCCCTCCACTTT,few,TRBJ1-6,TRBV18,-
CASSLLGDVGTEAFF,TGCGCCAGCAGCCTGTTGGGGGATGTGGGGACTGAAGCTTTCTTT,-,TRBJ1-1,TRBV5-1,-
CATSRDLQNSNQPQHF,TGTGCCACCAGCAGAGATTTGCAGAATAGCAATCAGCCCCAGCATTTT,-,TRBJ1-5,TRBV15,-
CAIPTRGTLQETQYF,TGTGCCATCCCTACCAGGGGGACTCTCCAAGAGACCCAGTACTTC,-,TRBJ2-5,TRBV19,-
CASSDSAEQYF,TGTGCCAGCAGCGACAGTGCCGAGCAGTACTTC,-,TRBJ2-7,TRBV6-2/TRBV6-3,-
CASSYSRRGNYGYTF,TGTGCCAGTAGTTATAGCCGCAGGGGTAACTATGGCTACACCTTC,-,TRBJ1-2,TRBV19,-
CASSRTSGNYNEQFF,TGTGCCAGCAGCAGGACTAGCGGGAACTACAATGAGCAGTTCTTC,-,TRBJ2-1,TRBV27,TRBD2
CASSLHDRVGDTQYF,TGTGCCAGCAGTCTCCACGACAGGGTAGGAGATACGCAGTATTTT,-,TRBJ2-3,TRBV6-1,TRBD1
CASSQTTGTGNSPLHF,TGTGCCAGCAGCCAGACGACCGGGACAGGAAATTCACCCCTCCACTTT,-,TRBJ1-6,TRBV14,TRBD1
CASSLTDRNYGYTF,TGTGCCAGCAGCTTGACAGACAGGAACTATGGCTACACCTTC,few,TRBJ1-2,TRBV11-2,-
CSALKTGDEQYF,TGCAGTGCTCTAAAGACAGGGGACGAGCAGTACTTC,-,TRBJ2-7,TRBV20-1,TRBD1
CASSISGQGARETQYF,TGTGCCAGTAGTATTTCCGGACAGGGGGCGCGAGAGACCCAGTACTTC,few,TRBJ2-5,TRBV19,TRBD1
CSARDLRFGNTIYF,TGCAGTGCTAGAGATTTAAGGTTTGGAAACACCATATATTTT,-,TRBJ1-3,TRBV20-1,-
CATGQSGANVLTF,TGTGCCACCGGACAGTCTGGGGCCAACGTCCTGACTTTC,once,TRBJ2-6,TRBV7-3,-
CASSSPGGYTEAFF,TGTGCCAGTAGTTCCCCGGGGGGTTACACTGAAGCTTTCTTT,-,TRBJ1-1,TRBV19,-
CASSLLGQLEDGEQFF,TGTGCCAGCAGCTTGTTGGGACAGTTGGAGGATGGTGAGCAGTTCTTC,-,TRBJ2-1,TRBV7-3,TRBD1
CASSLDGLATEQFF,TGTGCCAGCAGCTTAGATGGACTAGCAACGGAGCAGTTCTTC,few,TRBJ2-1,TRBV11-1,TRBD2
CASSIKTAIGNTIYF,TGTGCCAGTAGTATTAAAACAGCAATCGGAAACACCATATATTTT,-,TRBJ1-3,TRBV19,-
CASSFAGWTEAFF,TGTGCCAGCAGCTTCGCAGGGTGGACTGAAGCTTTCTTT,-,TRBJ1-1,TRBV7-2,-
CSARGGLTSTDTQYF,TGCAGTGCGCGCGGGGGGCTGACTAGCACAGATACGCAGTATTTT,-,TRBJ2-3,TRBV20-1,TRBD2